This T cell receptor (beta chain) was sequenced in a study of shared clonotypes between healthy human individuals. Across several immunoSEQ plates, the genomic DNA of each subset was split evenly. Data came from immunoSEQ multiplex PCR; TCRdb stores just in-frame clones and leaves some out. The data hold around 2,000,000 clones, with about 95% observed a single time. The CDR3 extends over 13 amino acids. Germline lookup yields CDR1 GTSNPN and CDR2 SVGIG (reference sequence). The V gene lost 7 bases and the J gene lost 1 base, with 11 bases spanning the gap. CD45RO-negative cells were positively selected for CCR7, leaving out terminally differentiated effector memory CD45RA+ cells.

This receptor was obtained from a young man in good health. The chain employs TRBV30 and TRBJ2-1; D call uncertain. Sequenced: naive CD8+ T cells sorted from blood. The chain's CDR3 is CASSWQSYNEQFF. Here the CDR3 DNA reads TGTGCCTCCTCGTGGCAGTCCTACAATGAGCAGTTCTTC.